Included here is one TCR beta chain sequence, with context. The sample is drawn from a study of blood T cell repertoires in COVID-19. Method: immunoSEQ multiplex PCR; TCRdb's copy keeps in-frame clones and lacks some. Of roughly 200,000 clones listed, approximately 88% are singletons. There are 16 residues in the CDR3. Per the germline V gene, CDR1 is MNHEY and CDR2 is SMNVEV (reference sequence). Unmatched junction bases numbered 14, after V lost 5 bases and J lost 7 bases. The V call is TRBV27, the J call TRBJ1-2; TRBD1 matches 9 bases. The source of this sequence is a woman aged 35 to 49 with COVID-19, enrolled during active disease. The specimen was peripheral blood. CDR3 DNA: TGTGCCAGCAGTCTCCTGCGCCGGACAGGGGTAGTTGGCTACACCTTC. Encoded protein: CASSLLRRTGVVGYTF.